This section outlines one T cell receptor beta chain sequence together with its context. Its specificity is unknown. V was trimmed by 2 bases and J by 4 bases, leaving 5 bases between them. The CDR3 consists of 12 residues. CDR1 and CDR2 from the germline V gene are KGHSH and LQKENI. These data belong to a study of T cell responses to AZD1222 COVID-19 vaccine. General observations from the study: There were repertoire samples only from the period after the peak T cell response.

Measured with immunoSEQ multiplex PCR; TCRdb has only the in-frame clones, and not every one. The sample records 120,000 or so clones, 92% being singletons. Material: peripheral blood, obtained on day 0 of AZD1222 vaccination. This sequence joins TRBV18 and TRBJ2-5; D unresolved. This TCR derives from an adult in good health. The CDR3 nucleotides are TGTGCCAGCTCACCAGACCGAGAGACCCAGTACTTC. Translation gives CASSPDRETQYF.